This TCR beta chain was captured by sequencing in a study of CD8+CD57+ T cells in acquired aplastic anemia. Study in general: Isolated CD4+ and CD8+ cells, once sorted, yielded DNA averaging about 3 ug.

Patients who underwent sequencing had shown CD8+CD57+ cell expansion by flow cytometry. Patients uniformly had severe acquired aplastic anemia. For CDR3 and TCR beta VDJ profiling, genomic DNA was the template used. TCRdb independently ran MiXCR on the reads; one entry per CDR3 protein. There are a few hundred thousand distinct CDR3 sequences in the sample; around 50% occur only once, and less than 20% lies in the top ten. Study-level points and caveats: About 30 shared CD8+ CDR3s appeared highly expressed within patients' immunodominant clones.

Ten or more counts support this clonotype. Its matching antigen is unknown. A junction end diverges from the germline sequence, so it may reflect a read error. Specimen: sorted CD4+, CD8+, or CD8+CD57+ T cells (not recorded which) from PBMCs. The receptor was derived from a human donor with aplastic anemia.

The CDR3 sequence is CASSSTVSSGNTIYF. The CDR3 coding sequence is TGTGCCAGTAGTAGCACGGTGAGCTCTGGAAACACCATATATTTT. V usage is TRBV5-1 and J usage is TRBJ1-3, with unresolved D. Germline V gene sequence: CDR1 SGHRS, CDR2 YFSETQ. This CDR3 region has 15 residues.